This passage covers 22 T cell receptor beta chains from one sample sequenced in a study of blood T cell repertoires in COVID-19 (TCRdb year 2020). Library preparation was by the immunoSEQ multiplex PCR assay. The table comes from immuneACCESS by way of TCRdb, which keeps in-frame sequences with V and J called. Part of the clones is missing from these tables; in studies checked, under half for an unresolved V gene and the rest for unknown reasons. This sample holds about 200,000 clones; 80% to 85% were observed only once. The top ten constitute around 7% of the sample. The sample was PBMCs or T cells enriched from blood (not recorded which). These receptors originate from a man aged 40-49 years who had recovered from COVID-19.

The chain links TRBV9 to TRBJ2-3; D may be TRBD2 (6 bases). The V gene lost 3 bases and the J gene lost 2 bases, with 16 bases spanning the gap. The CDR3 is 16 residues long. In germline, CDR1 is SGDLS, CDR2 YYNGEE. For the CDR3, the DNA is TGTGCCAGCAGCGCCGGCCCCCCGGGGGACACAGATACGCAGTATTTT. Translating gives CASSAGPPGDTDTQYF.

V and J are TRBV19 and TRBJ1-2; D is uncertain. Germline-derived CDR1 and CDR2 are LNHDA and SQIVND (reference sequence). This CDR3 region has 13 residues. Deletions cut 7 bases from V and 0 bases from J, with 9 bases between. Here the CDR3 reads CASTSGSNYGYTF. The CDR3 region has the DNA TGTGCCAGTACTAGCGGATCTAACTATGGCTACACCTTC. Combining the CDR3 with reference TRBV19 and TRBJ1-2 gives the whole variable domain DGGITQSPKYLFRKEGQNVTLSCEQNLNHDAMYWYRQDPGQGLRLIYYSQIVNDFQKGDIAEGYSVSREKKESFPLTVTSAQKNPTAFYLCASTSGSNYGYTFGSGTRLTVV.

This chain links TRBV4-3 with TRBJ2-5; TRBD2 matches at 8 bases. V shed 0 bases, J shed 4 bases, and the junction held 7 bases outside the gene matches. From germline, CDR1 is LGHNA and CDR2 YSLEER. This CDR3 spans 16 amino acids. Here the CDR3 DNA reads TGCGCCAGCAGCCAAGATCCTTCCAGCGGGGGAGAGACCCAGTACTTC. Protein product: CASSQDPSSGGETQYF.

This chain joins TRBV7-2 and TRBJ2-5; 8 bases are shared with TRBD2. The ends lost 5 bases at V and 1 base at J; junction bases unmatched: 3. The length of the CDR3 is 14 residues. CDR1 and CDR2 from the germline V gene are SGHTA and FQGNSA. For the CDR3, the DNA is TGTGCCAGCAGCCCGGGGGGGCCCCAAGAGACCCAGTACTTC. Its translation is CASSPGGPQETQYF.

The chain links TRBV28 to TRBJ1-3, with D possibly TRBD1 on 6 matching bases. The V gene's germline CDR1 is MDHEN and CDR2 SYDVKM. Trimming took 7 bases from V and 2 from J, leaving 6 bases between them. This CDR3 region has 12 residues. As DNA, the CDR3 is TGTGCCAGCAACAGGGCTGGAAACACCATATATTTT. Translation gives CASNRAGNTIYF.

CDR3 nucleotides: TGTGCCAGCAGTTTAATACAGAAAGCAGATACGCAGTATTTT. Amino acids: CASSLIQKADTQYF. The chain is built from TRBV28 and TRBJ2-3; D remains unclear. The V end was cut by 2 bases, the J end by 4 bases, with 10 bases between. Germline V CDR1 and CDR2: MDHEN, SYDVKM. The CDR3 totals 14 residues.

The V and J genes are TRBV18 and TRBJ1-4; tentatively, D is TRBD1 (6 bases). This CDR3 spans 16 amino acids. CDR1 KGHSH and CDR2 LQKENI come from the germline V gene. With 1 base removed from V and 8 bases from J, the gap between germline ends came to 17 bases. CDR3 protein: CASSPLTTGGEEKLFF. For the CDR3, the DNA is TGTGCCAGCTCACCACTAACGACAGGCGGAGAGGAAAAACTGTTTTTT. Full variable domain (rest looked up from reference TRBV18 and TRBJ1-4): NAGVMQNPRHLVRRRGQEARLRCSPMKGHSHVYWYRQLPEEGLKFMVYLQKENIIDESGMPKERFSAEFPKEGPSILRIQQVVRGDSAAYFCASSPLTTGGEEKLFFGSGTQLSVL.

This chain uses TRBV19 with TRBJ2-2, with 12 bases matching TRBD2. The germline CDR1 and CDR2 sequences are LNHDA and SQIVND (reference sequence). The CDR3 runs to 18 residues. The V gene end was trimmed by 7 bases and the J gene end by 5 bases; junction bases not matched to a gene: 14. The CDR3 sequence: CASNERLAGAPGTGELFF. The CDR3 region has the DNA TGTGCCAGTAATGAACGACTAGCGGGGGCCCCGGGGACCGGGGAGCTGTTTTTT.

The rearrangement links TRBV10-3 to TRBJ1-1; TRBD1 matches at 7 bases. Germline V lookup: CDR1 ENHRY, CDR2 SYGVKD. The CDR3 runs 13 residues. V was clipped by 10 bases and J by 5 bases; unmatched bases: 10. DNA of the CDR3: TGTGCCACCGCCCAACAGGGGCAGACTGAAGCTTTCTTT. This translates into CATAQQGQTEAFF.

J is TRBJ1-3 and V is TRBV3-1 (or the pseudogene TRBV3-2); D ambiguous. Germline CDR1 reads LGHDT; CDR2 reads YNNKEL (reference sequence). This CDR3 has 15 residues. Between the trimmed V and J ends, which lost 0 bases and 2 bases, there was a span of 8 bases. DNA for the CDR3: TGTGCCAGCAGCCAAGATGCCAGCGCTGGAAACACCATATATTTT. It encodes CASSQDASAGNTIYF.

The chain is built from TRBV2 and TRBJ1-3, with D hard to call. V lost 7 bases to trimming and J lost 0 bases, with 16 bases between them. Germline V gene sequence: CDR1 SNHLY, CDR2 FYNNEI. The CDR3 covers 16 residues. In nucleotides, the CDR3 is TGTGCCAGCACCGAGGGCAGGTTGAGCTCTGGAAACACCATATATTTT. Its translation: CASTEGRLSSGNTIYF.

The gene calls are TRBV29-1 and TRBJ1-1; TRBD1 is a possible D gene (5 bases). With 8 bases removed from V and 12 bases from J, the gap between germline ends came to 19 bases. CDR1 is SQVTM, CDR2 ANQGSEA, per germline. CDR3 length: 11 amino acids. The CDR3 region is CSITQGQNPFF. The CDR3, as DNA: TGCAGCATTACCCAGGGCCAGAATCCTTTCTTT.

The rearrangement links TRBV5-1 to TRBJ1-1; 9 nucleotides match TRBD1. After removal of 4 bases from V and 2 bases from J, the junction contained 6 bases not matched to a gene. Germline CDR1 reads SGHRS; CDR2 reads YFSETQ. This CDR3 spans 15 amino acids. In DNA form, the CDR3 reads TGCGCCAGCAGCGGGGGGACAGGGCGAAACACTGAAGCTTTCTTT. Translating gives CASSGGTGRNTEAFF.

This clone was recorded at least ten times. The chain recombines TRBV6-6 with TRBJ1-1; tentatively, D is TRBD1 (5 bases). Germline CDR1 reads MNHNY; CDR2 reads SVGAGI (reference sequence). This CDR3 comprises 14 residues. Trimming removed 0 bases from V and 4 bases from J, with 9 bases in between. CDR3 sequence reads: CASSYSSGGTEAFF. The CDR3 nucleotides are TGTGCCAGCAGTTACTCTTCCGGGGGCACTGAAGCTTTCTTT.

The V gene is TRBV19, the J gene TRBJ2-3, with 10 nucleotides matching TRBD2. The germline V gene encodes CDR1 LNHDA and CDR2 SQIVND (reference sequence). V was pared by 4 bases and J by 4 bases, with 8 bases of the junction left unmatched. The CDR3 loop spans 16 amino acids. The CDR3 nucleotides read TGTGCCAGTAGTACCCCCCTAGCGGGGGTCCCAGATACGCAGTATTTT. Translated, it gives CASSTPLAGVPDTQYF.

V usage is TRBV24-1 and J usage is TRBJ1-1; D unresolved. The CDR3 spans 17 residues. Germline V gene data show CDR1 as KGHDR and CDR2 as SFDVKD. The V and J ends lost 4 bases and 1 base respectively, with 18 bases between them. CDR3 loop: CATSDTTLRATNTEAFF. DNA for the CDR3: TGTGCCACCAGTGACACGACCTTGAGGGCGACGAACACTGAAGCTTTCTTT.

CDR3 sequence: CASSGDRGVYGYTF. CDR3 sequence (DNA): TGTGCCAGCAGCGGAGACAGGGGTGTCTATGGCTACACCTTC. The chain recombines TRBV5-6 with TRBJ1-2, with 8 nucleotides matching TRBD1. The CDR3 extends over 14 amino acids. Germline CDR1 reads SGHDT; CDR2 reads YYEEEE. Trimming removed 4 bases from V and 4 bases from J; junction bases left unmatched: 6.

At least ten counts were recorded for this clone. This sequence joins TRBV7-9 and TRBJ1-6; no reliable D call. Germline CDR1 SEHNR, CDR2 FQNEAQ (reference sequence). V was clipped by 5 bases and J by 3 bases, with 8 bases between them. This CDR3 is 14 amino acids long. For the CDR3, the DNA is TGTGCCAGCAGCCCCTATGGCTATAATTCACCCCTCCACTTT. This translates into CASSPYGYNSPLHF.

V gene TRBV24-1 combines with J gene TRBJ1-5; 7 bases map to TRBD1. The CDR3 extends over 15 amino acids. Trimming at V came to 5 bases and at J to 7 bases, leaving 10 bases not matched to a gene. Germline V lookup: CDR1 KGHDR, CDR2 SFDVKD. The CDR3 DNA follows: TGTGCCACCAGTGGAGGGGGCGGCTGGGGCCAGCCCCAGCATTTT. The encoded protein is CATSGGGGWGQPQHF.

In the case of this clone: A much larger clone lies one base from this, so it may be a read error. In the same sample, other DNA sequences code for this CDR3. The genes are TRBV19 and TRBJ1-6; a possible D gene is TRBD1 (6 bases). The CDR3 sequence is 14 residues long. Germline V gives CDR1 LNHDA, CDR2 SQIVND (reference sequence). Trimming removed 6 bases at V and 11 bases at J, with 17 bases between. The CDR3 loop is CASSAQGDRTPLHF. Here the CDR3 DNA reads TGTGCCAGTAGCGCACAGGGTGACAGGACACCCCTCCACTTT.

This clone was seen only a few times. The chain uses TRBV11-1 and TRBJ1-2, with TRBD1 as a possible D gene (5 bases). V dropped 5 bases and J dropped 8 bases, with 12 bases sitting between them. This CDR3 is built from 12 residues. Germline V gene lookup returns CDR1 SGHAT and CDR2 FQDESV (reference sequence). The CDR3 sequence is CASSARGQGYTF. The CDR3 coding sequence is TGTGCCAGCAGCGCCCGAGGACAAGGCTACACCTTC.

The genes are TRBV11-2 and TRBJ1-2, with TRBD1 identical over 7 bases. Germline CDR1 SGHAT, CDR2 FQNNGV. The CDR3 is 15 amino acids. V dropped 5 bases and J dropped 6; count of bases not matched to a gene: 12. CDR3: CASSSIRRGGDGYTF. The CDR3 nucleotides read TGTGCCAGCAGCAGCATCCGGAGAGGGGGCGATGGCTACACCTTC. The full variable domain, completed using reference TRBV11-2 and TRBJ1-2, is EAGVAQSPRYKIIEKRQSVAFWCNPISGHATLYWYQQILGQGPKLLIQFQNNGVVDDSQLPKDRFSAERLKGVDSTLKIQPAKLEDSAVYLCASSSIRRGGDGYTFGSGTRLTVV.